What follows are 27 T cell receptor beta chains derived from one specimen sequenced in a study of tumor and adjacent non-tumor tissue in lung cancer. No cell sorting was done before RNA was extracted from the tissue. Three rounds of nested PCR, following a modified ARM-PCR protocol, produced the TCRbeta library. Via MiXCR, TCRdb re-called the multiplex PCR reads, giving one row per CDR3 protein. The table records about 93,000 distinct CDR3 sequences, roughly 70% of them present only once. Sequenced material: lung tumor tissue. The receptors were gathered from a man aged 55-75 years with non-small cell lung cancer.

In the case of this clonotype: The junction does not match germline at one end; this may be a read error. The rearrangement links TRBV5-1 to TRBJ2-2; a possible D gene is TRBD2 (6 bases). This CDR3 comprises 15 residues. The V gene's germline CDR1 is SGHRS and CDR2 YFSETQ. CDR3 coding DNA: TGCGCTAGCAGCTTGTGGCGGGAAACCACCGGGGAGCTGTTTTTT. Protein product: CASSLWRETTGELFF.

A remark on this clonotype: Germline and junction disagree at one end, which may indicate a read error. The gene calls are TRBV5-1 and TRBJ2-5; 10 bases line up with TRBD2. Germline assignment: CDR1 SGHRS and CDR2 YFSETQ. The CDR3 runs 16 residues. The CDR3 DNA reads TGCACCAGCAGCTTGGGTCGGACTAGCGGACAAGAGACCCAGTACTTC. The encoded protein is CTSSLGRTSGQETQYF.

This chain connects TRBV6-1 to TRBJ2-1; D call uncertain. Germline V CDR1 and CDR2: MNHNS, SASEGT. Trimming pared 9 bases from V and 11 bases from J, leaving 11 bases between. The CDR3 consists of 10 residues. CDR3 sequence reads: CASGGRKQFF. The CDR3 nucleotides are TGTGCCAGTGGTGGACGAAAGCAGTTCTTC.

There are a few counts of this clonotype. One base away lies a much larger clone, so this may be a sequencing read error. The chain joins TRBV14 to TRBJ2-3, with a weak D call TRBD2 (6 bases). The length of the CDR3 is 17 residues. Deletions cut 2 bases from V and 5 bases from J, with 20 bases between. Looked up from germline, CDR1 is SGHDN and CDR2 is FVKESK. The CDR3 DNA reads TGTGCCAGCAGCCAAAATCAGCCGACTCACGGGGGAGATACGCAGTATTTT. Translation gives CASSQNQPTHGGDTQYF. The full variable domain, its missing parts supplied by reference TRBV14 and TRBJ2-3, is EAGVTQFPSHSVIEKGQTVTLRCDPISGHDNLYWYRRVMGKEIKFLLHFVKESKQDESGMPNNRFLAERTGGTYSTLKVQPAELEDSGVYFCASSQNQPTHGGDTQYFGPGTRLTVL.

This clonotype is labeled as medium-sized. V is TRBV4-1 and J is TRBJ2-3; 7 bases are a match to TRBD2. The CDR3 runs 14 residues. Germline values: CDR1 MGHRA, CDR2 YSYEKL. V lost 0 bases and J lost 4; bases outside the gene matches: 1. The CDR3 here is CASSQDRGADTQYF. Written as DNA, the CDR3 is TGCGCCAGCAGCCAAGATCGGGGGGCAGATACGCAGTATTTT.

In DNA form, the CDR3 reads TGTGCCAGCAAACAGGGAGTAGAGTATGGCTACACCTTC. Its translation: CASKQGVEYGYTF. The chain links TRBV13 to TRBJ1-2; the D gene is possibly TRBD1 (6 bases). CDR3 length: 13 amino acids. In germline, CDR1 is PRHDT, CDR2 FYEKMQ (reference sequence). V lost 7 bases to trimming and J lost 5 bases, with 14 bases between them.

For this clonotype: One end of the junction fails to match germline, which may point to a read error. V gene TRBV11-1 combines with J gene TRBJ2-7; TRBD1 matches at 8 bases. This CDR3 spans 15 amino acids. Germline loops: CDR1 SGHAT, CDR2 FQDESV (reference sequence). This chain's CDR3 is CASSTARQGRYEQNF. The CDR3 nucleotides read TGTGCCAGCAGTACCGCGAGACAGGGGCGTTACGAGCAGAACTTC.

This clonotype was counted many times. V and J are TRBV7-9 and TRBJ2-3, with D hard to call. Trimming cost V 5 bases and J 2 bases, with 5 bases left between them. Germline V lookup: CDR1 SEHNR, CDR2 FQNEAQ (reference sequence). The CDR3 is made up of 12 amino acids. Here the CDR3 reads CASSPNTDTQYF. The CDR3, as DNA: TGTGCCAGCAGCCCAAACACAGATACGCAGTATTTT.

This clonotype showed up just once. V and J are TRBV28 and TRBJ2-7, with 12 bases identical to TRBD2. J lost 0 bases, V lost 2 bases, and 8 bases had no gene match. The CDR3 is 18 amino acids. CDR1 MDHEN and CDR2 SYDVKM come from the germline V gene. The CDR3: CASSLLVVTSGSSYEQYF. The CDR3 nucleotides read TGTGCCAGCAGTTTACTTGTCGTGACTAGCGGGAGCTCCTACGAGCAGTACTTC.

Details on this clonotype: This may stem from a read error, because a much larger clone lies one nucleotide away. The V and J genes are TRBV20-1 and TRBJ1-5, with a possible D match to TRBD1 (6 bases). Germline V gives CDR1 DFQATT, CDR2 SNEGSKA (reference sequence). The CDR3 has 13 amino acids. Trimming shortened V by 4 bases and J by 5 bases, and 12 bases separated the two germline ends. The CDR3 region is CSAKDSPDQPQHF. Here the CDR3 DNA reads TGCAGTGCTAAGGACAGCCCTGATCAGCCCCAGCATTTT.

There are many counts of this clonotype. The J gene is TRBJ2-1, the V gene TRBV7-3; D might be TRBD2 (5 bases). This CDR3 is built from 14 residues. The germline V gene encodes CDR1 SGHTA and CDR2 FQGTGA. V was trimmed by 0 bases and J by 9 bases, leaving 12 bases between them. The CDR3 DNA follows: TGTGCCAGCAGCTTAACGAGGGTTGCGAGTGAGCAGTTCTTC. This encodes CASSLTRVASEQFF.

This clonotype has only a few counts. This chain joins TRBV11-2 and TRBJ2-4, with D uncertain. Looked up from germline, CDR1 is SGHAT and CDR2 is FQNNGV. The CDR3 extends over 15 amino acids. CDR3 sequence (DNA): TGTACCGGCAGTTTACCAGACGGCGGTCAAAACATTCAGTACTTC. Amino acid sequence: CTGSLPDGGQNIQYF.

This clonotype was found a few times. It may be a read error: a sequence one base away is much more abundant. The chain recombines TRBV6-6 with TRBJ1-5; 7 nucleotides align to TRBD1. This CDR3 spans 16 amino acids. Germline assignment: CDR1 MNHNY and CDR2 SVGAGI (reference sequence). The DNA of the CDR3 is TGTGCCAGCAGCAAAGGGACAGATTATAGCAATCAGCCCCGGCATTTT. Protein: CASSKGTDYSNQPRHF.

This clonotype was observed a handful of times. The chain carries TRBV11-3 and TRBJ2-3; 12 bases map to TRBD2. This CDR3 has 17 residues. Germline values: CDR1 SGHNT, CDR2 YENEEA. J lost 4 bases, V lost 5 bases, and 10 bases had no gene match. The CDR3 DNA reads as TGTGCCAGCAGCCAAGGACTAGCGGGGTCGGGATCAGATACGCAGTATTTT. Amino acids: CASSQGLAGSGSDTQYF.

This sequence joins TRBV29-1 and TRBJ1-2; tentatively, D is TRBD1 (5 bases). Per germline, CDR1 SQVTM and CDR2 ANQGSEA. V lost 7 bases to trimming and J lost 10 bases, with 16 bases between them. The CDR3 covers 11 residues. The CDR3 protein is CSAREAGDYTF. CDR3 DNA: TGCAGCGCCAGGGAGGCTGGTGACTACACCTTC.

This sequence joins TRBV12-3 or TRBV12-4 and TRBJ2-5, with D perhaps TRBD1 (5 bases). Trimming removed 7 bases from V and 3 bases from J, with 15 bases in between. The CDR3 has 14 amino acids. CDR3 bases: TGTGCCAGCAAGCGCCCTTGGGGCGAAGAGACCCAGTACTTC. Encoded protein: CASKRPWGEETQYF.

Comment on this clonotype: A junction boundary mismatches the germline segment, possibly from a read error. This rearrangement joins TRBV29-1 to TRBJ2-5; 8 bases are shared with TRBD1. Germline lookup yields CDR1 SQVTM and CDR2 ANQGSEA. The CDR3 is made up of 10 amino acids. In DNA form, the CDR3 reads TGTAGCGCCGACCAGGGGGCCCAGTGCTTC. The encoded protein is CSADQGAQCF.

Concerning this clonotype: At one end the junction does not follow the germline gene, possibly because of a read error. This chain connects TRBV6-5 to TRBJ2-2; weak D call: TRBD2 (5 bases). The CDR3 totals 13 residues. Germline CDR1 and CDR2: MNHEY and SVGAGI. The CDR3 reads CASNSGIPGELFF. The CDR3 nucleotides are TGTGCAAGCAATTCGGGAATCCCCGGGGAGCTGTTTTTT.

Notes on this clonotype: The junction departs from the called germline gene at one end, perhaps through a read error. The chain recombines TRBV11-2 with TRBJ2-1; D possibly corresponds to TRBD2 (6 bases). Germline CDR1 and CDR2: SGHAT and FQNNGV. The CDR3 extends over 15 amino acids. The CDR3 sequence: CANSPHREMRDEQLF. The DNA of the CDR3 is TGTGCCAACAGCCCGCACCGGGAGATGAGGGATGAGCAGCTCTTC.

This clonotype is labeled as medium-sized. The CDR3: CASSSPRDRAWEQYF. The CDR3 DNA sequence: TGTGCCAGCAGCTCTCCCCGGGACAGGGCTTGGGAGCAGTACTTC. V is TRBV11-2 and J is TRBJ2-7; 9 positions agree with TRBD1. The CDR3 extends over 15 amino acids. Germline V gene data show CDR1 as SGHAT and CDR2 as FQNNGV. The V gene end was trimmed by 4 bases and the J gene end by 7 bases; junction bases not matched to a gene: 11.

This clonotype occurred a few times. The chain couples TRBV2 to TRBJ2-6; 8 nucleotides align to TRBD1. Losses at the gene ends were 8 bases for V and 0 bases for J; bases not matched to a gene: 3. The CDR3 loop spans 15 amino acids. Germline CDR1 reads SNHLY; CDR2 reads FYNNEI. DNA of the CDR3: TGTGCCAGCCGCCAGGGGGCCTCTGGGGCCAACGTCCTGACTTTC. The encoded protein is CASRQGASGANVLTF.

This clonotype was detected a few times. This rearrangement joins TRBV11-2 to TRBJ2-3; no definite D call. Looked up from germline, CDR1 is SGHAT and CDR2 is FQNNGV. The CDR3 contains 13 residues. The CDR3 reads CVSSSRPTDTQYF. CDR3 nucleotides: TGTGTTAGCAGCTCCCGACCCACAGATACGCAGTATTTT.

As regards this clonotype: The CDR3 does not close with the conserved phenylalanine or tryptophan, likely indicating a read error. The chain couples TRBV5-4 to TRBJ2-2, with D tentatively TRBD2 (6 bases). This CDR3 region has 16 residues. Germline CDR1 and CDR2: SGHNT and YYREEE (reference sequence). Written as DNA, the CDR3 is TGTAGCAGGAGCTTGGCCGGGGTGGGGGGCACCGGGGAGCTGTTTATT. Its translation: CSRSLAGVGGTGELFI.

CDR3 sequence (DNA): TGTGCCAGCAGAGACTGGGGGGCAGACTACGAGCAGTACTTC. Translating it yields CASRDWGADYEQYF. This chain uses TRBV6-6 with TRBJ2-7; the D call may be TRBD1 or TRBD2 (6 bases each). The CDR3 extends over 14 amino acids. V was pared by 6 bases and J by 3 bases, with 15 bases between. The germline V gene encodes CDR1 MNHNY and CDR2 SVGAGI (reference sequence).

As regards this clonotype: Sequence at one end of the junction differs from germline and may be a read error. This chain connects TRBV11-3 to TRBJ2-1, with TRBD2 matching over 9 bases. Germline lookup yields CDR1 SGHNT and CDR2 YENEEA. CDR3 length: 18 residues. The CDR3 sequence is CASNIDKRLAASYNEQLF. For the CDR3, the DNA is TGTGCCAGCAACATAGATAAGAGACTAGCGGCCTCCTACAATGAGCAGCTCTTC.

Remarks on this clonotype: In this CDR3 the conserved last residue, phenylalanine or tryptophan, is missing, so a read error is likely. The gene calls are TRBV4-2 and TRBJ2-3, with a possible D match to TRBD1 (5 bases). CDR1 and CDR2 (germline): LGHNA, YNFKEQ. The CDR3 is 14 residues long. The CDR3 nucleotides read TGTGCCAGTAGCCAAGACAGAGGCGTAGATACGCAGTATTCT. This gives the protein CASSQDRGVDTQYS.

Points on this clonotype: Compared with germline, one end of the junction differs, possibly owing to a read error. CDR3 DNA sequence: TGTGCCAGCAGTTCCCCTGGACAGGGGCGCAATCAGCCCCAGCATTTC. Protein sequence: CASSSPGQGRNQPQHF. J is TRBJ1-5 and V is TRBV28, with TRBD1 identical over 9 bases. CDR3 length: 16 residues. CDR1 and CDR2 (germline): MDHEN, SYDVKM.